This TCR beta chain was documented in a study of shared T cell receptors in the human thymus. Using immunoSEQ multiplex PCR, the repertoire was profiled, and TCRdb retains in-frame clones only, with some absent. Of 600,000 or so clones in the sample, approximately 89% were seen once. The CDR3 sequence is 15 residues long. Germline V gives CDR1 LNHDA, CDR2 SQIVND (reference sequence). V trimming: 8 bases; J trimming: 5 bases; junction bases outside the gene matches: 9. These records were also assigned to another study, of human thymus T cells. From that paper: Resections from corrective heart surgery supplied the thymus tissue. Among thymic and blood repertoires, usage of V and J genes appeared biased.

The receptor comes from a boy less than two years old with a congenital heart defect. This sequence joins TRBV19 and TRBJ2-1, with 10 bases identical to TRBD2. Sequenced: thymocytes. The CDR3 coding sequence is TGTGCCAGTGTTACTAGCGGGGAGGGAGACAATGAGCAGTTCTTC. It yields the protein CASVTSGEGDNEQFF.